This T cell receptor beta chain was retrieved from a study of blood T cell repertoires in COVID-19. Repertoires were generated with immunoSEQ multiplex PCR, while TCRdb's copy carries only in-frame clones and drops some. Of about 170,000 clones in the sample, roughly 80% were seen once. From germline, CDR1 is SNHLY and CDR2 FYNNEI. The CDR3 totals 14 residues. V lost 8 bases and J 5 bases, leaving 18 bases between the germline ends. Sequencing input: peripheral blood. V gene TRBV2 combines with J gene TRBJ2-5, with a tentative D call TRBD2 (7 bases). This TCR came from a man aged 70 or older with acute or convalescent COVID-19. CDR3 residues: CASGRGGAVETQYF. In DNA, the CDR3 is TGTGCCAGCGGAAGGGGGGGAGCGGTCGAGACCCAGTACTTC.